The following is a TCR beta chain sequence with its context. Its specificity is not known. This sample stems from a study of beta chain features in type 1 diabetes. General study points: Among all four CD4+ subsets, Type 1 diabetes patients had TCRB CDR3s that were moderately but significantly shorter.

The CDR3 has 14 residues. Germline lookup yields CDR1 SNHLY and CDR2 FYNNEI. Trimming stripped 4 bases from V and 2 bases from J, with 11 bases between. Once sorted, every population was more than 98% pure. The investigators reverse transcribed all of the isolated RNA, so they sequenced expressed TCRB transcripts. Some clones are missing from TCRdb's copy, which holds only in-frame ones; the method was immunoSEQ multiplex PCR. The sample shows 250,000 to 300,000 clones, 13% to 15% of them seen only once. The chain links TRBV2 to TRBJ2-5, with D unclear. The receptor was derived from a man aged 25 to 45 with type 1 diabetes. The sample comprised naive CD4+ T cells from blood. The DNA of the CDR3 is TGTGCCAGCAGTGCACAGACCCATCAAGAGACCCAGTACTTC. Amino acids: CASSAQTHQETQYF.